These 28 T cell receptor beta chains were all obtained from the same sample, sequenced in a study of shared clonotypes between healthy human individuals. The naive CD8 population came from CD45RO-negative cells selected for CCR7, without terminally differentiated effector memory CD45RA+ cells. The method was immunoSEQ multiplex PCR; TCRdb's version includes in-frame clones alone and lacks a portion of them. The data contain around 560,000 clones, around 95% of them singletons. The sequenced material came from naive CD8+ T cells sorted from blood. The receptors come from a woman in her thirties in good health.

V gene TRBV11-2 combines with J gene TRBJ1-2; 10 positions match TRBD1. Germline V lookup: CDR1 SGHAT, CDR2 FQNNGV. J gave up 10 bases and V 0 bases, and 11 bases lay outside the gene matches. The CDR3 totals 16 residues. CDR3 DNA sequence: TGTGCCAGCAGCTTAGATGGACAGGGGGTTTTAGACGACTACACCTTC. Translated, it gives CASSLDGQGVLDDYTF.

The rearrangement links TRBV4-1 to TRBJ2-5, with D tentatively TRBD1 (6 bases). TRBJ2-7 matches the DNA end more closely, so the J call is doubtful. CDR1 is MGHRA, CDR2 YSYEKL, per germline. The CDR3 is made up of 14 amino acids. The CDR3 region has the DNA TGCGCCAGCAGCCCCCGGGCAGGGGTCTACGAGCAGTACTTC. It translates to CASSPRAGVYEQYF.

The V gene is TRBV9, the J gene TRBJ2-1, with D uncertain. The CDR3 sequence is 16 residues long. CDR1 is SGDLS, CDR2 YYNGEE, per germline. With 0 bases removed from V and 3 bases from J, the gap between germline ends came to 13 bases. CDR3 protein: CASSVESRGFYNEQFF. DNA for the CDR3: TGTGCCAGCAGCGTAGAGTCCCGCGGATTCTACAATGAGCAGTTCTTC.

A few counts support this clone. CDR3 sequence: CSVDSAEYSTDTQYF. CDR3 DNA: TGCAGCGTTGATAGCGCGGAGTACAGCACAGATACGCAGTATTTT. The gene calls are TRBV29-1 and TRBJ2-3; tentatively, D is TRBD2 (5 bases). Trimming removed 3 bases at V and 0 bases at J, with 13 bases between. Looked up from germline, CDR1 is SQVTM and CDR2 is ANQGSEA. The CDR3 has 15 amino acids.

The rearrangement links TRBV2 to TRBJ2-7; TRBD1 might be the D (7 bases). From germline, CDR1 is SNHLY and CDR2 FYNNEI. This CDR3 is 11 amino acids long. V lost 8 bases and J 6 bases, leaving 11 bases between the germline ends. In DNA, the CDR3 is TGTGCCAGCCGACAGGGAGGCGAGCAGTACTTC. Translating it yields CASRQGGEQYF. Full variable domain (remainder filled in from reference TRBV2 and TRBJ2-7): EPEVTQTPSHQVTQMGQEVILRCVPISNHLYFYWYRQILGQKVEFLVSFYNNEISEKSEIFDDQFSVERPDGSNFTLKIRSTKLEDSAMYFCASRQGGEQYFGPGTRLTVT.

The CDR3 loop is CASSVFEGQGLVEQYF. CDR3 bases: TGTGCCAGCAGTGTTTTCGAGGGACAGGGATTGGTCGAGCAGTACTTC. The V gene is TRBV6-4, the J gene TRBJ2-7, with 9 bases lining up with TRBD1. The CDR3 runs 16 residues. V lost 4 bases, J lost 6 bases, and 13 bases stayed unmatched. Per the germline V gene, CDR1 is MRHNA and CDR2 is SNTAGT.

The chain links TRBV7-8 to TRBJ2-7, with 9 nucleotides matching TRBD2. V gave up 2 bases and J gave up 0 bases; unmatched junction bases: 2. Germline assignment: CDR1 SGHVS and CDR2 FQNEAQ. The CDR3 spans 15 residues. The CDR3 coding sequence is TGTGCCAGCAGCTTACCTAGCGGGGTCTCCTACGAGCAGTACTTC. It specifies CASSLPSGVSYEQYF.

The J gene is TRBJ1-1, the V gene TRBV6-5; D uncertain. The V gene's germline CDR1 is MNHEY and CDR2 SVGAGI. The CDR3 sequence is 12 residues long. V shed 11 bases and J shed 4 bases, with 14 bases lying between them. The CDR3 coding sequence is TGTGCCTGCCGTGGGTACGGCACTGAAGCTTTCTTT. It yields the protein CACRGYGTEAFF.

V is TRBV11-1 and J is TRBJ2-6; no reliable D call. The length of the CDR3 is 18 residues. V gave up 5 bases and J gave up 0 bases, with 17 bases separating them. The germline V gene encodes CDR1 SGHAT and CDR2 FQDESV (reference sequence). In DNA, the CDR3 is TGTGCCAGCAGCCTAAATTCGGAACCTTACTCTGGGGCCAACGTCCTGACTTTC. It specifies CASSLNSEPYSGANVLTF.

The chain has TRBV19 and TRBJ2-1, with D perhaps matching TRBD1 (6 bases). Germline V gives CDR1 LNHDA, CDR2 SQIVND (reference sequence). V gave up 8 bases and J gave up 3 bases, with 14 bases separating them. The CDR3 runs 14 residues. CDR3 DNA sequence: TGTGCCAGTGAGGGACACCCGGACTACAATGAGCAGTTCTTC. It is translated as CASEGHPDYNEQFF.

This clone was counted a single time. This rearrangement joins TRBV6-1 to TRBJ2-5; D not certain. The J call is uncertain, as TRBJ2-7 better fits the DNA end. Germline CDR1 MNHNS, CDR2 SASEGT. The CDR3 totals 13 residues. The DNA for the CDR3 is TGTGCCAGCAGTCTCCTGGGATTATACGAGCAGTACTTC. Translated, it gives CASSLLGLYEQYF.

This rearrangement joins TRBV27 to TRBJ2-1, with D possibly TRBD2 on 6 matching bases. V lost 7 bases and J 7 bases, leaving 20 bases between the germline ends. Germline V gives CDR1 MNHEY, CDR2 SMNVEV (reference sequence). This CDR3 is built from 15 residues. The CDR3 region is CASTLGGSGGNEQFF. The CDR3 nucleotides read TGTGCCAGCACCTTGGGGGGTAGCGGCGGAAATGAGCAGTTCTTC.

The chain carries TRBV2 and TRBJ2-7, with D perhaps TRBD2 (6 bases). This CDR3 comprises 14 residues. Trimming removed 6 bases at V and 4 bases at J, with 16 bases between. Germline lookup yields CDR1 SNHLY and CDR2 FYNNEI. Here the CDR3 reads CASSLGAGTYEQYF. The CDR3 DNA follows: TGTGCCAGCAGCCTAGGGGCGGGAACGTACGAGCAGTACTTC.

The J gene is TRBJ1-5, the V gene TRBV10-2; D not resolved. The CDR3 has 14 residues. V lost 2 bases, J lost 7 bases, and 12 bases lay in between. Germline V gene lookup returns CDR1 WSHSY and CDR2 SAAADI. The CDR3 nucleotides are TGCGCCAGCAGTGAGGCGTACGATTTGCAGCCCCAGCATTTT. Its translation is CASSEAYDLQPQHF.

The chain carries TRBV5-6 and TRBJ2-1, with 7 bases fitting TRBD1. Germline CDR1 and CDR2: SGHDT and YYEEEE. This CDR3 has 13 residues. V lost 4 bases, J lost 8 bases, and 6 bases stayed unmatched. The CDR3 protein is CASSEDRFDEQFF. The CDR3 bases are TGTGCCAGCAGCGAGGACAGGTTCGATGAGCAGTTCTTC.

This chain connects TRBV6-6 to TRBJ1-2; the D is unclear. Trimming removed 0 bases at V and 8 bases at J, with 10 bases between. The germline V gene has CDR1 MNHNY and CDR2 SVGAGI (reference sequence). The CDR3 is 13 residues long. The CDR3 nucleotides are TGTGCCAGCAGTTACTCGCCCGTCGGGGGCTACACCTTC. Residues: CASSYSPVGGYTF.

CDR3: CAISVGDFSTDTQYF. CDR3 coding DNA: TGTGCCATCAGTGTCGGGGATTTTAGCACAGATACGCAGTATTTT. The chain recombines TRBV10-3 with TRBJ2-3; maybe TRBD2 (5 bases). Germline-derived CDR1 and CDR2 are ENHRY and SYGVKD. The CDR3 consists of 15 residues. Deletions cut 4 bases from V and 0 bases from J, with 11 bases between.

CDR3 DNA sequence: TGTGCCAGCAGACCCCCCTTAACCCAATTCTACGAGCAGTACTTC. This encodes CASRPPLTQFYEQYF. This sequence joins TRBV28 and TRBJ2-7; D is undetermined. The CDR3 extends over 15 amino acids. Germline V gene data show CDR1 as MDHEN and CDR2 as SYDVKM. Trimming left V 6 bases short and J 3 bases short, with 18 bases between.

The chain joins TRBV10-3 to TRBJ2-7; 9 nucleotides agree with TRBD1. V shed 0 bases, J shed 3 bases, and the junction held 6 bases outside the gene matches. The CDR3 is 16 amino acids. CDR1 and CDR2 from the germline V gene are ENHRY and SYGVKD. CDR3: CAISESRTGGSYEQYF. The CDR3 bases are TGTGCCATCAGTGAGTCGAGAACAGGGGGCAGCTACGAGCAGTACTTC.

V gene TRBV29-1 combines with J gene TRBJ2-7; 8 nucleotides agree with TRBD1. This CDR3 has 14 residues. V trimming: 2 bases; J trimming: 3 bases; junction bases outside the gene matches: 6. CDR1 SQVTM and CDR2 ANQGSEA come from the germline V gene. CDR3 sequence: CSVEYRDRLYEQYF. Here the CDR3 DNA reads TGCAGCGTTGAATACCGGGACAGGCTCTACGAGCAGTACTTC.

This rearrangement joins TRBV27 to TRBJ1-1, with no clear D. CDR3 length equals 15 residues. Trimming removed 0 bases from V and 0 bases from J, with 8 bases in between. The V gene's germline CDR1 is MNHEY and CDR2 SMNVEV (reference sequence). In DNA form, the CDR3 reads TGTGCCAGCAGTTTATCGTCAGGAATGAACACTGAAGCTTTCTTT. Amino acid sequence: CASSLSSGMNTEAFF.

The sample holds one count of this clone. The chain joins TRBV6-5 to TRBJ1-1, with D perhaps TRBD1 (5 bases). The CDR3 covers 15 residues. Trimming removed 0 bases from V and 0 bases from J, with 8 bases in between. The germline V gene encodes CDR1 MNHEY and CDR2 SVGAGI. CDR3 region: CASSYSAGMNTEAFF. In DNA form, the CDR3 reads TGTGCCAGCAGTTACTCGGCAGGGATGAACACTGAAGCTTTCTTT.

This chain uses TRBV4-1 with TRBJ1-6; D call uncertain. Germline loops: CDR1 MGHRA, CDR2 YSYEKL. CDR3 length: 17 amino acids. The V and J ends lost 4 bases and 0 bases respectively, with 13 bases between them. Written as DNA, the CDR3 is TGCGCCAGCAGCCCCGGTGGTCCGAGCTCCTATAATTCACCCCTCCACTTT. Translating gives CASSPGGPSSYNSPLHF.

CDR3 amino acids: CASSDPTGQGVAYEQYF. The CDR3 bases are TGTGCCAGCAGTGATCCGACCGGACAGGGTGTCGCCTACGAGCAGTACTTC. This sequence joins TRBV2 and TRBJ2-5, with 8 bases identical to TRBD1. The tail of the sequence fits TRBJ2-7 better, so the J call may be wrong. CDR3 length: 17 residues. CDR1 and CDR2 (germline): SNHLY, FYNNEI.

The DNA of the CDR3 is TGTGCCAGCAGTTTCAAGGGATCCTACAATGAGCAGTTCTTC. This gives the protein CASSFKGSYNEQFF. The rearrangement joins TRBV28 to TRBJ2-1; D is ambiguous. Germline V gene sequence: CDR1 MDHEN, CDR2 SYDVKM. V lost 3 bases and J 1 base, leaving 7 bases between the germline ends. The CDR3 extends over 14 amino acids.

The rearrangement links TRBV5-6 to TRBJ2-1; D perhaps matches TRBD1 (5 bases). The CDR3 is 13 residues long. Germline V gene lookup returns CDR1 SGHDT and CDR2 YYEEEE. V lost 3 bases, J lost 6 bases, and 10 bases lay in between. CDR3: CASSSDRSNEQFF. The CDR3 region has the DNA TGTGCCAGCAGCTCAGACAGAAGCAATGAGCAGTTCTTC. Complete variable domain (other parts from reference TRBV5-6 and TRBJ2-1): DAGVTQSPTHLIKTRGQQVTLRCSPKSGHDTVSWYQQALGQGPQFIFQYYEEEERQRGNFPDRFSGHQFPNYSSELNVNALLLGDSALYLCASSSDRSNEQFFGPGTRLTVL.

The chain is built from TRBV19 and TRBJ2-6; the match to TRBD1 covers 10 bases. Germline V gives CDR1 LNHDA, CDR2 SQIVND (reference sequence). The CDR3 consists of 20 residues. V lost 2 bases to trimming and J lost 3 bases; unmatched junction nucleotides: 13. For the CDR3, the DNA is TGTGCCAGTAGTATACAACCGGGACAGGGGTCGGTCTTTGGGGCCAACGTCCTGACTTTC. It yields the protein CASSIQPGQGSVFGANVLTF.

This clone was observed once. V gene TRBV28 combines with J gene TRBJ2-7; 13 bases are shared with TRBD2. The CDR3 length is 15 residues. V lost 5 bases, J lost 5 bases, and 6 bases stayed unmatched. Germline V gives CDR1 MDHEN, CDR2 SYDVKM. CDR3 bases: TGTGCCAGCAGTCAAGGGACTAGCGGGAAGAACGAGCAGTACTTC. Protein: CASSQGTSGKNEQYF.